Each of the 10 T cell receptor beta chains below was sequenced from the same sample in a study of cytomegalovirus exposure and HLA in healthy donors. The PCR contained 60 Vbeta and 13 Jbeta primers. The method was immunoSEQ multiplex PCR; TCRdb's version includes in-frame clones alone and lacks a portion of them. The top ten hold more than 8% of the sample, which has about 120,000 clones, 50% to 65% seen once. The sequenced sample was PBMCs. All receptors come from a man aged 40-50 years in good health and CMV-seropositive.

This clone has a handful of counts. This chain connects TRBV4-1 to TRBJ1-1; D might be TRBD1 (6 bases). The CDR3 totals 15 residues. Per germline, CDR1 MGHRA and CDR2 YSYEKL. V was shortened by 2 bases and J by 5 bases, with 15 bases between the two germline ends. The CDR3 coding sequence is TGCGCCAGCAGCCAAACAGGGTGGGGAAGAACTGAAGCTTTCTTT. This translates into CASSQTGWGRTEAFF.

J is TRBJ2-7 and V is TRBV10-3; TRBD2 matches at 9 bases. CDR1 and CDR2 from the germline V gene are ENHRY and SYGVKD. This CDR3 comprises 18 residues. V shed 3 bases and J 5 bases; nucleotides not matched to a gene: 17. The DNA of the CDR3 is TGTGCCATCAGTGACCTAAGCTGGGCGGGAGGGCCCGGGAACGAGCAGTACTTC. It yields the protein CAISDLSWAGGPGNEQYF.

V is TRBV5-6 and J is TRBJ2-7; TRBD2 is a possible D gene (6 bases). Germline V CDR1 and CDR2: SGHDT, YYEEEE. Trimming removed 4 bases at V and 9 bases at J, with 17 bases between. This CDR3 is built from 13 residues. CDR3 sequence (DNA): TGTGCCAGCAGCAGGGACTTGATTAGGGGGCAGTACTTC. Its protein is CASSRDLIRGQYF.

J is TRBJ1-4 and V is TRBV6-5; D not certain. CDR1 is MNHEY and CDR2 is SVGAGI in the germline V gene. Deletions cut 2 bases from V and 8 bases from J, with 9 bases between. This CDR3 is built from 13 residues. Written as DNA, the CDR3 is TGTGCCAGCAGTTACCGACTTGGCGAAAAACTGTTTTTT. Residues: CASSYRLGEKLFF.

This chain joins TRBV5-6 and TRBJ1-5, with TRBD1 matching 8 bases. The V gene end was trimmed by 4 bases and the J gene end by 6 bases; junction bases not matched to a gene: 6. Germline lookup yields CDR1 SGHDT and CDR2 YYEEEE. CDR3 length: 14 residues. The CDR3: CASSEQGVVQPQHF. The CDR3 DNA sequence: TGTGCCAGCAGCGAACAGGGGGTGGTTCAGCCCCAGCATTTT.

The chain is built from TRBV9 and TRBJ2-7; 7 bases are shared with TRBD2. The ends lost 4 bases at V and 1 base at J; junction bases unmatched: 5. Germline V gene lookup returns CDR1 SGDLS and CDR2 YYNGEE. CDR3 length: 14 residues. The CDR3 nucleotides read TGTGCCAGCAGCTCCGTGGGGGGGTCCTACGAGCAGTACTTC. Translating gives CASSSVGGSYEQYF.

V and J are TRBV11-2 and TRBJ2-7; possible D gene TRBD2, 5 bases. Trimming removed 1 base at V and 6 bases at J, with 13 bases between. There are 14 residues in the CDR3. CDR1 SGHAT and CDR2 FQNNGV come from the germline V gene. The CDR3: CASSLALAAAEQYF. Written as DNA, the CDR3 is TGTGCCAGCAGCTTAGCCCTAGCAGCCGCCGAGCAGTACTTC.

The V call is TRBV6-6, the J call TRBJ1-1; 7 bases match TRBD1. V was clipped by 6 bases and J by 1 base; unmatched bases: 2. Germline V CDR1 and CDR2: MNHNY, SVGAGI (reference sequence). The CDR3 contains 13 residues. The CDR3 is CASRDRRNTEAFF. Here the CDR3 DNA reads TGTGCCAGCAGGGACAGGAGGAACACTGAAGCTTTCTTT.

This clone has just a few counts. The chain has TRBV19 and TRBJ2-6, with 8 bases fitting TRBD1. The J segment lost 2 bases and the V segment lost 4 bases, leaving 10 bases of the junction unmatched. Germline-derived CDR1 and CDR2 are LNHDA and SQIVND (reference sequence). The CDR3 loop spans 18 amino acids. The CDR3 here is CASSTSGGYKAGANVLTF. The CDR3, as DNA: TGTGCCAGTAGTACATCAGGGGGCTATAAAGCTGGGGCCAACGTCCTGACTTTC.

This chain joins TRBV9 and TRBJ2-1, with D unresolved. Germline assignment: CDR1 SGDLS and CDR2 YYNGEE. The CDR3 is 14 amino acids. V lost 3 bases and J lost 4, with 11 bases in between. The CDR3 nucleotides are TGTGCCAGCAGCGAGAGCTCCCCGTACAATGAGCAGTTCTTC. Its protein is CASSESSPYNEQFF.